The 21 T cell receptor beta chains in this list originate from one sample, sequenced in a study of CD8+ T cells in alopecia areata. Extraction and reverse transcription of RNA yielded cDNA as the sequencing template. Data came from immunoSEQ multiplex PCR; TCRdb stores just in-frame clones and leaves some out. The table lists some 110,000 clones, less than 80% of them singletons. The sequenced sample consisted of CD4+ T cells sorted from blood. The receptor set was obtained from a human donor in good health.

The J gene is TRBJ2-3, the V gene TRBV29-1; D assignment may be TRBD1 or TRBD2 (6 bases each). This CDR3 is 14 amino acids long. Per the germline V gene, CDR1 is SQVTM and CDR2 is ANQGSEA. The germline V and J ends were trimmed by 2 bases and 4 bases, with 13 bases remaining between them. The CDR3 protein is CSVERGVRADTQYF. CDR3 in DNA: TGCAGCGTTGAAAGGGGGGTCCGGGCAGATACGCAGTATTTT.

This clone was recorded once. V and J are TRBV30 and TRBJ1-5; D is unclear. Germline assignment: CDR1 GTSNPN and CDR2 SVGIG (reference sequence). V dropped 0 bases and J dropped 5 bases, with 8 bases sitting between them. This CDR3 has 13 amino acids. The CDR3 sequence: CAWSVQIDQPQHF. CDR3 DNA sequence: TGTGCCTGGAGTGTACAAATCGATCAGCCCCAGCATTTT.

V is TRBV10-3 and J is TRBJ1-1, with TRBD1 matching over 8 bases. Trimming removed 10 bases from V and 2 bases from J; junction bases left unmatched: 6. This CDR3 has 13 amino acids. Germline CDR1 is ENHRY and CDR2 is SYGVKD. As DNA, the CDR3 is TGTGCCACGGGGGGACAGGTAAACACTGAAGCTTTCTTT. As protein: CATGGQVNTEAFF.

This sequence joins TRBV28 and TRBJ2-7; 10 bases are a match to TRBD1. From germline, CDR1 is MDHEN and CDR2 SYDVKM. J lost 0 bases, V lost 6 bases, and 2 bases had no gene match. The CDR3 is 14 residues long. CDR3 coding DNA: TGTGCCAGCAGCCGGACAGGGGGCTCCTACGAGCAGTACTTC. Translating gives CASSRTGGSYEQYF.

CDR3 coding DNA: TGTGCCAGCAGCCCAGTCGGGCGGGGGCGGACAGATACGCAGTATTTT. Its translation: CASSPVGRGRTDTQYF. V gene TRBV5-4 combines with J gene TRBJ2-3; possibly TRBD2 for D (7 bases). CDR3 size: 16 residues. Germline V lookup: CDR1 SGHNT, CDR2 YYREEE (reference sequence). With 4 bases removed from V and 3 bases from J, the gap between germline ends came to 18 bases.

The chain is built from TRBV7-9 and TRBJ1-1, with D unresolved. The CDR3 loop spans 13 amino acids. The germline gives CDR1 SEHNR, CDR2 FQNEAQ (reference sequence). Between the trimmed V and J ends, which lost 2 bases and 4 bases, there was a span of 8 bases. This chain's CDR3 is CASSLNWGTEAFF. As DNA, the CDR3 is TGTGCCAGCAGCTTAAACTGGGGCACTGAAGCTTTCTTT.

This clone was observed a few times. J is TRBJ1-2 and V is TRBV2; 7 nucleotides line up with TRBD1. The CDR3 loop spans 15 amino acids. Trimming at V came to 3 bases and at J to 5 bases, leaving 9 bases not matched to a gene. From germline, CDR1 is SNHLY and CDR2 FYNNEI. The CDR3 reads CASSERGPRKYGYTF. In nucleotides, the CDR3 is TGTGCCAGCAGTGAGAGGGGGCCGCGGAAATATGGCTACACCTTC.

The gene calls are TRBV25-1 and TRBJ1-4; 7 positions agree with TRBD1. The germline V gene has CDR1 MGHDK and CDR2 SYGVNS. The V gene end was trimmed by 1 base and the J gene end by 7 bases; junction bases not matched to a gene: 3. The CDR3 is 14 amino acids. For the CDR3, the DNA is TGTGCCAGCAGTGAATCGGGACAGTCTGAAAAACTGTTTTTT. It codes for CASSESGQSEKLFF.

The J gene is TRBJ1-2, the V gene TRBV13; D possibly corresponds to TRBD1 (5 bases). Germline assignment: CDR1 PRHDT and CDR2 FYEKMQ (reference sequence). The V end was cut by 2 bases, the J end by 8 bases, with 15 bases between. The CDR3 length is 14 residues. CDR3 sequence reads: CASSLRTGGTGYTF. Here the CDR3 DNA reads TGTGCCAGCAGCTTACGGACTGGAGGGACGGGCTACACCTTC.

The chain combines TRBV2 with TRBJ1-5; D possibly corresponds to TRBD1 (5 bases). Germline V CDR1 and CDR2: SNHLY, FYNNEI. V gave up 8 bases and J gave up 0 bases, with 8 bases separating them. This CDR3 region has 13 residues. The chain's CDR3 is CASGAISNQPQHF. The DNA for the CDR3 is TGTGCCAGCGGGGCAATTAGCAATCAGCCCCAGCATTTT.

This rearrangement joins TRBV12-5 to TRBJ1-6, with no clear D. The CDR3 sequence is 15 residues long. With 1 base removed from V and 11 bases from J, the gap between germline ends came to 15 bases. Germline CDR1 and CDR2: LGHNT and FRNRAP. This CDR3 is CASGLDGGGGPPLHF. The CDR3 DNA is TGTGCTAGTGGTTTGGACGGCGGAGGAGGGCCACCCCTCCACTTT.

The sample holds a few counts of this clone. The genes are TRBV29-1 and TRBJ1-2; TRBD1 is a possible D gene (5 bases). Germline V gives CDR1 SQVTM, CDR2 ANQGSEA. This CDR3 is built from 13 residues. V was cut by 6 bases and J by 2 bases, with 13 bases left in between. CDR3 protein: CSVGGGTNYGYTF. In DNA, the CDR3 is TGCAGCGTGGGCGGAGGGACGAACTATGGCTACACCTTC.

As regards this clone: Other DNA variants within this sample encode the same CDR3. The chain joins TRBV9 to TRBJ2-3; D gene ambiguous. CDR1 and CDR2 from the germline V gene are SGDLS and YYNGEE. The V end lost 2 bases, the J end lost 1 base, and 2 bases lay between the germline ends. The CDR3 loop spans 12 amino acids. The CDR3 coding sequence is TGTGCCAGCAGCGTTGGCACAGATACGCAGTATTTT. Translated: CASSVGTDTQYF.

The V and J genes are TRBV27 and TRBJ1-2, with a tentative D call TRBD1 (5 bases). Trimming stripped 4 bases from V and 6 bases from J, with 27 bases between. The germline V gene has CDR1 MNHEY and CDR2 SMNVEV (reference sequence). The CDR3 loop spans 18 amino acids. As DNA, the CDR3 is TGTGCCAGCAGTTACAGCTCTGCTTTGCGGGCAGAAGGGGATGGCTACACCTTC. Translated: CASSYSSALRAEGDGYTF.

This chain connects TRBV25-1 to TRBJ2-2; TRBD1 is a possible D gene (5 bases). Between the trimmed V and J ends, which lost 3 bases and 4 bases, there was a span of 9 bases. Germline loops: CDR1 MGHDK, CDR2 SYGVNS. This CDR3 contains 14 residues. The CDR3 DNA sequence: TGTGCCAGCAGTGAGGCAGGGCGCACCGGGGAGCTGTTTTTT. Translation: CASSEAGRTGELFF.

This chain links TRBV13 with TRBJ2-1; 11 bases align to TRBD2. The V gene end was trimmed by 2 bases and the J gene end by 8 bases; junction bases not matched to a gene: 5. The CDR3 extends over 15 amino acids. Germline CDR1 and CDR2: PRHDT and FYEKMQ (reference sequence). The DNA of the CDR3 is TGTGCCAGCAGCTTAAAGCCGGGACTAGCGGATGAGCAGTTCTTC. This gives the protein CASSLKPGLADEQFF.

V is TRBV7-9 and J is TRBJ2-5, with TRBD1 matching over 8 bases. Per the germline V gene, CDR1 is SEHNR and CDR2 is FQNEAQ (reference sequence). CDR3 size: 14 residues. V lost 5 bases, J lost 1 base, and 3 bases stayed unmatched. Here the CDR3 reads CASSSDRGQETQYF. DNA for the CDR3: TGTGCCAGCAGCAGCGACAGGGGCCAAGAGACCCAGTACTTC.

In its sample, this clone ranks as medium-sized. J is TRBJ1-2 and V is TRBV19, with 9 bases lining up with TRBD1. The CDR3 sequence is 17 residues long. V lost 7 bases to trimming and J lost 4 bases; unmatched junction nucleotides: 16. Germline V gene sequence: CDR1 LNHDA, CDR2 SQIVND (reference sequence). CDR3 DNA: TGTGCCAGTACTACCACATCGGCACAGGGGGCCTTCTATGGCTACACCTTC. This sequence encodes CASTTTSAQGAFYGYTF.

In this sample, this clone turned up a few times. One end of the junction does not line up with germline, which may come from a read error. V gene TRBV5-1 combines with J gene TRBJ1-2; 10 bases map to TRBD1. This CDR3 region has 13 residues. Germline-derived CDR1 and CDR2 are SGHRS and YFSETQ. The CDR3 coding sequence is TGCGCCAGCAGCGCCCGGACAGGGGGAGCGGCTGTCTTC. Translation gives CASSARTGGAAVF.

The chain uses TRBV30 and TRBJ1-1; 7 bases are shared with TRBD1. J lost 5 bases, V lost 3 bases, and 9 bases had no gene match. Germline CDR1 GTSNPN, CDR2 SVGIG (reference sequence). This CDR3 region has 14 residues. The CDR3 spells CAWRRGQLGTEAFF. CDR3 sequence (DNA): TGTGCCTGGAGGCGGGGACAGCTTGGGACTGAAGCTTTCTTT.

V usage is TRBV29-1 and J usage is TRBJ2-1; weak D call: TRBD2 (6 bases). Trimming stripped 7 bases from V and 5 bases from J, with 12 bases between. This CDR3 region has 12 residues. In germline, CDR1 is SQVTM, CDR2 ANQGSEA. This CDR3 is CSARGSDNEQFF. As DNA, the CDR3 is TGCAGCGCCCGGGGGAGTGACAATGAGCAGTTCTTC.